This T cell receptor beta chain was sequenced in a study of regulatory T cells in long-lasting Graves disease (dated by TCRdb to the early 2020s). In the study overall: Persistent Graves' disease was defined as antithyroid drug treatment for over 5 years with persistently positive TSH receptor autoantibodies. This study used TCR sequencing and RNA sequencing of peripheral blood to compare persistent Graves' disease patients against newly diagnosed Graves' disease patients. The study was registered as a clinical trial and conducted in China. A total of 33 samples were covered by TCR sequencing, comprising approximately 13 persistent and around 20 newly diagnosed Graves' disease patients. In the clinical cohort, patients with persistent Graves' disease had used antithyroid drugs for an average of around 10 years. General conclusions and limits of the study: As a limitation, the authors acknowledged that the small sample size may reduce accuracy. Sequencing and analysis were limited to the TCR beta chain. Compared with newly diagnosed patients, patients with persistent Graves' disease had lower TCR Shannon entropy and fewer highly expanded clones, which suggests clonal expansion. TRBV28, TRBJ1-2 and TRBJ2-5 were preferentially used in persistent disease, while TRBV20-1 and TRBJ2-1 were favored in newly diagnosed disease. Only peripheral blood was studied, because thyroid tissue, the primary lesion, was inaccessible. Patients with persistent disease shared more public clonotypes (about 2,900) than newly diagnosed patients did (approximately 1,000).

This clonotype was counted many times. No antigen is known for it. No much larger clonotype is one base removed from it; base qualities were not supplied. Receptor libraries were prepared by multiplex PCR. The sample was run on an Illumina HiSeq 4000. iRepertoire HTBI primers and Arm-PCR amplification of CDR3 regions were used to construct TCR beta libraries. Before sequencing, the PCR products went through gel purification. Under the source paper's analysis protocol: Gene usage analysis of CDR3 amino acid clonotypes used the approximately 56 TRBV and approximately 13 TRBJ segments found across samples. COPE and FqMerger were used to merge filtered high-quality paired reads into contigs. Contigs were aligned with BLAST to IMGT TRBV, TRBD and TRBJ reference genes, and CDR3 was defined per IMGT. Any clonotype with a frequency above 0.1% was counted as a highly expanded clone. Shannon entropy was used to measure repertoire diversity, and the Gini coefficient was used to measure V-J evenness. A clonotype found in more than one individual was treated as public. The public reads were reprocessed in TCRdb via fastp at Q25 and MiXCR, keeping in-frame beta chains. Merged by CDR3 protein, the rows form single entries marked with the most common genes and DNA. The V and J calls here are based on TCRdb, not the publication. The sample table shows a few hundred thousand distinct CDR3 sequences, and under 25% are seen once. Clones ranked in the top ten supply around 13% of the sample.

The CDR3, cysteine through phenylalanine, is 13 amino acids long. Of all the DNA, just the CDR3 is kept, 39 bases in frame from base 1. Deletion took 6 bases off V and 7 bases off J, with a span of 13 bases between the germline ends. The time point label for this specimen denotes: persistent/refractory GD, antithyroid drugs over 5 years with positive TRAb. RNA was extracted from PBMCs in TRIzol for both TCR sequencing and RNA sequencing. The diagnosis of Graves' disease followed American Thyroid Association guidelines. Recruitment of patients was carried out at an endocrinology department in Xi'an, China. From each patient, about 8.9 milliliters of peripheral blood was collected into an EDTA anticoagulant tube. Ficoll Paque Plus density gradient separation was used to isolate PBMCs, and no further T cell sorting was performed. An Agilent 2100 Bioanalyzer and agarose gel were used to check RNA quality, and a NanoDrop 2000 was used to measure RNA concentration.

The material was peripheral blood mononuclear cells (PBMCs), obtained when the disease was refractory, from a patient treated with antithyroid drugs. The chain was built from TRBV12-3 or TRBV12-4 and TRBJ1-5, with TRBD1 perhaps the D gene, on 5 matching bases. This TCR was sampled from a female donor with Graves disease. The CDR3 in this case is CASRMGVFQPQHF. The DNA sequence is given as TGTGCCAGCAGGATGGGGGTGTTCCAGCCCCAGCATTTT.